The 24 T cell receptor beta chains in this list originate from one sample, sequenced in a study of blood T cell repertoires in COVID-19. Produced via immunoSEQ multiplex PCR; TCRdb's table is partial and in-frame only. The sample holds about 73,000 clones; about 86% are singletons and the top ten take under 30%. Material: peripheral blood. The receptors shown here come from a human donor in a cohort sampled during active COVID-19.

A single count supports this clone. The V gene is TRBV28, the J gene TRBJ2-6; D unclear. Looked up from germline, CDR1 is MDHEN and CDR2 is SYDVKM. CDR3 length equals 17 residues. Trimming stripped 3 bases from V and 0 bases from J, with 12 bases between. The CDR3 sequence: CASSLFRLSSGANVLTF. CDR3 nucleotide sequence: TGTGCCAGCAGTTTGTTTAGACTGAGCTCTGGGGCCAACGTCCTGACTTTC. Full variable domain (rest looked up from reference TRBV28 and TRBJ2-6): DVKVTQSSRYLVKRTGEKVFLECVQDMDHENMFWYRQDPGLGLRLIYFSYDVKMKEKGDIPEGYSVSREKKERFSLILESASTNQTSMYLCASSLFRLSSGANVLTFGAGSRLTVL.

V is TRBV7-2 and J is TRBJ2-2; D unclear. Trimming shortened V by 5 bases and J by 1 base, and 11 bases separated the two germline ends. The CDR3 runs to 15 residues. CDR1 is SGHTA and CDR2 is FQGNSA in the germline V gene. CDR3 sequence (DNA): TGTGCCAGCAGCAAAACACCGATGAACACCGGGGAGCTGTTTTTT. The encoded protein is CASSKTPMNTGELFF.

The chain couples TRBV9 to TRBJ1-1; the match to TRBD1 covers 9 bases. V lost 3 bases to trimming and J lost 5 bases; unmatched junction nucleotides: 5. In germline, CDR1 is SGDLS, CDR2 YYNGEE. This CDR3 is built from 14 residues. The CDR3 loop reads CASSAGQGRTEAFF. The CDR3 coding sequence is TGTGCCAGCAGCGCCGGACAGGGGAGGACTGAAGCTTTCTTT.

This clone was seen more than once but under ten times. This chain links TRBV5-6 with TRBJ2-7, with TRBD1 matching over 8 bases. This CDR3 spans 13 amino acids. Trimming at V came to 4 bases and at J to 5 bases, leaving 5 bases not matched to a gene. Looked up from germline, CDR1 is SGHDT and CDR2 is YYEEEE. CDR3 nucleotide sequence: TGTGCCAGCAGCCTTGACAGGGGCAACGAGCAGTACTTC. Translated: CASSLDRGNEQYF.

J is TRBJ1-1 and V is TRBV11-3; weak D call: TRBD1 (6 bases). The CDR3 is made up of 14 amino acids. The V gene lost 6 bases and the J gene lost 0 bases, with 11 bases spanning the gap. Germline assignment: CDR1 SGHNT and CDR2 YENEEA. CDR3 residues: CASRLRGLNTEAFF. The CDR3 nucleotides are TGTGCCAGCAGACTTAGGGGGTTGAACACTGAAGCTTTCTTT.

The rearrangement uses TRBV11-2 and TRBJ2-2; 8 bases are a match to TRBD1. The germline gives CDR1 SGHAT, CDR2 FQNNGV. The V and J ends lost 4 bases and 6 bases, in that order; junction bases with no gene match: 4. The CDR3 covers 14 residues. DNA of the CDR3: TGTGCCAGCAGCTCAGGACAGGGCTCCGGGGAGCTGTTTTTT. This translates into CASSSGQGSGELFF.

V usage is TRBV28 and J usage is TRBJ2-7; no clear D. CDR3 length: 14 amino acids. Trimming took off 2 bases at V and 3 bases at J, with 11 bases between the two ends. The germline CDR1 and CDR2 sequences are MDHEN and SYDVKM. CDR3 in amino acids: CASSLTGGNYEQYF. The CDR3 DNA follows: TGTGCCAGCAGTTTAACTGGCGGTAACTACGAGCAGTACTTC.

V usage is TRBV7-2 and J usage is TRBJ2-4, with a possible D match to TRBD2 (5 bases). This CDR3 is 13 amino acids long. V was shortened by 0 bases and J by 11 bases, with 11 bases between the two germline ends. Germline CDR1 reads SGHTA; CDR2 reads FQGNSA. This chain's CDR3 is CASSLAWGAFQYF. CDR3 nucleotide sequence: TGTGCCAGCAGCTTAGCTTGGGGAGCCTTTCAGTACTTC.

The chain couples TRBV2 to TRBJ1-6; 10 nucleotides match TRBD1. Germline trimming cut 8 bases from V and 2 bases from J; bases unmatched to any gene: 12. CDR1 and CDR2 (germline): SNHLY, FYNNEI. The CDR3 runs to 18 residues. The DNA of the CDR3 is TGTGCCAGCGCCCCAGGGGGACAGGGGTCAACCTATAATTCACCCCTCCACTTT. Its translation is CASAPGGQGSTYNSPLHF. The whole variable domain, remainder taken from reference TRBV2 and TRBJ1-6, is EPEVTQTPSHQVTQMGQEVILRCVPISNHLYFYWYRQILGQKVEFLVSFYNNEISEKSEIFDDQFSVERPDGSNFTLKIRSTKLEDSAMYFCASAPGGQGSTYNSPLHFGNGTRLTVT.

This clone was counted between two and nine times. The chain has TRBV7-9 and TRBJ2-2; D is perhaps TRBD1 (6 bases). The CDR3 has 14 amino acids. Germline CDR1 SEHNR, CDR2 FQNEAQ (reference sequence). V was trimmed by 5 bases and J by 7 bases, leaving 14 bases between them. CDR3 residues: CASSEEGVGGELFF. CDR3 nucleotides: TGTGCCAGCAGCGAAGAGGGGGTTGGCGGGGAGCTGTTTTTT. Supplemented by reference TRBV7-9 and TRBJ2-2, the full variable domain reads DTGVSQNPRHKITKRGQNVTFRCDPISEHNRLYWYRQTLGQGPEFLTYFQNEAQLEKSRLLSDRFSAERPKGSFSTLEIQRTEQGDSAMYLCASSEEGVGGELFFGEGSRLTVL.

The V call is TRBV3-1 (or the pseudogene TRBV3-2), the J call TRBJ1-5, with no clear D. CDR3 length: 14 residues. Per germline, CDR1 LGHDT and CDR2 YNNKEL (reference sequence). Trimming took 1 base from V and 9 from J, leaving 13 bases between them. CDR3 residues: CASSQVRSRGPQHF. For the CDR3, the DNA is TGTGCCAGCAGCCAAGTTCGTTCAAGAGGGCCCCAGCATTTT.

About this clone: Within the sample, other DNA sequences also encode this same CDR3. This chain links TRBV3-1 (or the pseudogene TRBV3-2) with TRBJ1-4; possibly TRBD1 for D (6 bases). V was cut by 2 bases and J by 8 bases, with 12 bases left in between. Germline loops: CDR1 LGHDT, CDR2 YNNKEL (reference sequence). This CDR3 contains 14 residues. The CDR3 DNA is TGTGCCAGCAGCCAAAGGGGGGGCGACGAAAAACTGTTTTTT. This sequence encodes CASSQRGGDEKLFF.

This clone was detected only a few times. The chain is built from TRBV7-9 and TRBJ1-4, with D possibly matching TRBD1 (6 bases). V was shortened by 6 bases and J by 8 bases, with 10 bases between the two germline ends. The length of the CDR3 is 12 residues. Germline lookup yields CDR1 SEHNR and CDR2 FQNEAQ (reference sequence). In DNA, the CDR3 is TGTGCCAGCAGTCCACAGGGAGAAAAACTGTTTTTT. As protein: CASSPQGEKLFF. Using reference TRBV7-9 and TRBJ1-4 for the parts outside the CDR3, the full variable domain is DTGVSQNPRHKITKRGQNVTFRCDPISEHNRLYWYRQTLGQGPEFLTYFQNEAQLEKSRLLSDRFSAERPKGSFSTLEIQRTEQGDSAMYLCASSPQGEKLFFGSGTQLSVL.

The rearrangement links TRBV27 to TRBJ2-6, with TRBD2 as a possible D gene (5 bases). This CDR3 is 16 amino acids long. The germline gives CDR1 MNHEY, CDR2 SMNVEV (reference sequence). Trimming cost V 5 bases and J 0 bases, with 11 bases left between them. For the CDR3, the DNA is TGTGCCAGCAGTCGACGAAGCGGCTCTGGGGCCAACGTCCTGACTTTC. It codes for CASSRRSGSGANVLTF.

V and J are TRBV5-1 and TRBJ1-6, with D unclear. CDR3 length: 15 residues. Per germline, CDR1 SGHRS and CDR2 YFSETQ. V was trimmed by 4 bases and J by 7 bases, leaving 15 bases between them. The CDR3 sequence is CASSPGGSGNSPLHF. The CDR3 coding sequence is TGCGCCAGCAGCCCAGGAGGTTCCGGAAATTCACCCCTCCACTTT.

This clone occurred a few times. One end of the junction does not line up with germline, which may come from a read error. V gene TRBV7-2 combines with J gene TRBJ1-1; 10 nucleotides agree with TRBD1. CDR1 and CDR2 (germline): SGHTA, FQGNSA. This CDR3 contains 18 residues. In DNA, the CDR3 is TGTGCCAGCACCTTAAGAGGATCTATCGGGACAGGGGTGGCTGAAGCTTTCTTT. It specifies CASTLRGSIGTGVAEAFF.

This sequence joins TRBV7-2 and TRBJ1-4, with 10 bases aligning to TRBD1. From germline, CDR1 is SGHTA and CDR2 FQGNSA. V shed 0 bases, J shed 2 bases, and the junction held 6 bases outside the gene matches. The CDR3 is 18 amino acids. For the CDR3, the DNA is TGTGCCAGCAGCTTAGCGCGGACAGGGGGTTTGACTAATGAAAAACTGTTTTTT. Translated, it gives CASSLARTGGLTNEKLFF. Together with reference TRBV7-2 and TRBJ1-4, the CDR3 gives the full variable domain: GAGVSQSPSNKVTEKGKDVELRCDPISGHTALYWYRQSLGQGLEFLIYFQGNSAPDKSGLPSDRFSAERTGGSVSTLTIQRTQQEDSAVYLCASSLARTGGLTNEKLFFGSGTQLSVL.

CDR3 amino acids: CASSRPGQTYNEQFF. CDR3 bases: TGTGCCAGCAGCCGACCGGGACAAACGTACAATGAGCAGTTCTTC. This chain connects TRBV14 to TRBJ2-1; TRBD1 might be the D (6 bases). Trimming left V 4 bases short and J 4 bases short, with 14 bases between. The CDR3 spans 15 residues. Looked up from germline, CDR1 is SGHDN and CDR2 is FVKESK.

The chain carries TRBV7-9 and TRBJ1-1; D unresolved. The CDR3 is 15 residues long. Per the germline V gene, CDR1 is SEHNR and CDR2 is FQNEAQ (reference sequence). The germline V and J ends were trimmed by 5 bases and 1 base, with 14 bases remaining between them. CDR3 region: CASSTTWRWNTEAFF. The CDR3, as DNA: TGTGCCAGCAGCACAACCTGGAGGTGGAACACTGAAGCTTTCTTT.

V is TRBV6-5 and J is TRBJ2-6; a weak D match, TRBD1 (5 bases). Deletions cut 6 bases from V and 2 bases from J, with 8 bases between. The germline gives CDR1 MNHEY, CDR2 SVGAGI. CDR3 length: 14 amino acids. DNA for the CDR3: TGTGCCAGCAGAGGGGCGACTGGGGCCAACGTCCTGACTTTC. Translating it yields CASRGATGANVLTF.

The rearrangement joins TRBV5-4 to TRBJ1-2; D gene uncertain. The length of the CDR3 is 15 residues. Germline V CDR1 and CDR2: SGHNT, YYREEE (reference sequence). V was pared by 0 bases and J by 6 bases, with 15 bases between. DNA for the CDR3: TGTGCCAGCAGCTTGGACGTGCTCGGTACGAATGGCTACACCTTC. Translating gives CASSLDVLGTNGYTF.

This chain links TRBV7-2 with TRBJ2-3; 12 bases agree with TRBD2. This CDR3 has 16 amino acids. Per germline, CDR1 SGHTA and CDR2 FQGNSA. V was pared by 5 bases and J by 4 bases, with 7 bases of the junction left unmatched. The CDR3 DNA is TGTGCCAGCAGCCCGGCGACTAGCGGGGGTGCAGATACGCAGTATTTT. Translation gives CASSPATSGGADTQYF.

This clone has more than one count but fewer than ten. This chain uses TRBV7-9 with TRBJ2-7, with 8 bases lining up with TRBD1. The CDR3 totals 15 residues. With 5 bases clipped from V and 2 bases from J, the junction kept 8 bases outside the gene matches. Germline V CDR1 and CDR2: SEHNR, FQNEAQ (reference sequence). The CDR3 DNA is TGTGCCAGCAGCGCCAGGACAGGGACCCCCTACGAGCAGTACTTC. It translates to CASSARTGTPYEQYF.

This clone was counted only a few times. The gene calls are TRBV12-3 or TRBV12-4 and TRBJ1-4; D is unresolved. V was shortened by 7 bases and J by 8 bases, with 14 bases between the two germline ends. CDR3 size: 13 residues. This CDR3 reads CASTVGIWEKLFF. The CDR3 coding sequence is TGTGCCAGCACCGTCGGGATTTGGGAAAAACTGTTTTTT.